This TCR beta chain was sequenced during a study of cytomegalovirus exposure and HLA in healthy donors. PCR was performed using 60 Vbeta and 13 Jbeta primers. Data came from immunoSEQ multiplex PCR; TCRdb stores just in-frame clones and leaves some out. The sample carries some 200,000 clones, 70% to 80% recorded once. The length of the CDR3 is 13 residues. CDR1 is SGHRS, CDR2 YFSETQ, per germline. V shed 0 bases and J 6 bases; nucleotides not matched to a gene: 3. Sequencing was performed on PBMCs. This sequence originates from a woman in her fifties or sixties in good health and CMV-seropositive. The chain has TRBV5-1 and TRBJ2-7; 7 nucleotides line up with TRBD1. The CDR3 DNA reads as TGCGCCAGCAGCTTGGAGGGGGCTCCCGAGCAGTACTTC. This sequence encodes CASSLEGAPEQYF.